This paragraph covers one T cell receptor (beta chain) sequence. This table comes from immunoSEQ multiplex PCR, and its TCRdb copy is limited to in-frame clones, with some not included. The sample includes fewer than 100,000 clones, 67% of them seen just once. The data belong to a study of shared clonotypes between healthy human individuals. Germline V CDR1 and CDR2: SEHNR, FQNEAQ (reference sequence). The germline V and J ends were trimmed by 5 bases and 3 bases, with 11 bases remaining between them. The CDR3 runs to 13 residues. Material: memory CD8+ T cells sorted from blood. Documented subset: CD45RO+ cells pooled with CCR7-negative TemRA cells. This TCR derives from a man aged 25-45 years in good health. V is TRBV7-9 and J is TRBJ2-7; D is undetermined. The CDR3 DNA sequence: TGTGCCAGCAGCCCCGCGAACCACTACGAGCAGTACTTC. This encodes CASSPANHYEQYF.